This is a list of T cell receptor beta chains from one sample in a study of OX40 agonist ivuxolimab in advanced cancers. Some clones are missing from TCRdb's copy, which holds only in-frame ones; the method was immunoSEQ multiplex PCR. The repertoire holds around 34,000 clones, with 79% as singletons. Sequencing used CD4+ or CD8+ T cells sorted from blood, obtained in a trial of the OX40 agonist ivuxolimab. These receptor sequences come from an adult with an advanced solid tumor such as melanoma, head and neck, liver or kidney cancer. The conserved cysteine and the conserved F or W are not part of the CDR3 here. D genes are given only for firm matches.

V	D	CDR3
TRBV7-9	-	ASSLEGGGQPQH
TRBV4-2	-	ASSPGAGSNQPQH
TRBV2	-	ASSESFEGKKLF
TRBV11-3	-	ASSPLGGAYNEQF
TRBV7-9	-	ASSLGTVSFNYGYT
TRBV4-1	-	ASSHHLETQY
TRBV28	TRBD1	ASSLWGQGSYEQY
TRBV5-6	-	ASSLAAGAYTEAF
TRBV5-1	-	ASSLQGGADTQY
TRBV9	-	ASSGRDAKNIQY
TRBV9	-	ASSVGRVGSPLH
TRBV7-9	-	ASSRQASYEQY
TRBV11-2	-	ASSPTGQYNEQF
TRBV15	-	ATSRAGTGEKLF
TRBV7-3	TRBD1	ASSSQGVTGELF
TRBV6-5	-	ASRWRNGAKNIQY
TRBV6-4	-	ASSDSEVPDNEQF
TRBV10-3	-	AISLDGNIQY
TRBV28	-	ASSGRGTQY
TRBV30	TRBD2	AWTGTSGRGSYEQY
TRBV10-3	TRBD2	AISTAGTSGPVRGEQF
TRBV5-6	-	ASSFGGRPYEQY
TRBV14	TRBD1	ASSLGQVLSGANVLT
TRBV2	-	ASSEKETQY
TRBV5-1	TRBD1	ASSFDRGGTDTQY
TRBV27	-	ASSFREGSYEQY
TRBV30	-	AWSDTGSNQPQH
TRBV4-1	-	ASSWPQGYEQY
TRBV18	-	ASSPQGEYEKLF
TRBV5-5	-	ASSLGVGIQETQY
TRBV7-3	-	ASSLTLLETQY
TRBV5-1	-	ASSLAPGKGYGYT
TRBV27	-	ASSFLWTDNTDTQY
TRBV21-1	-	ASSKVTGGEKLF
TRBV20-1	-	SAPHDEAF
TRBV11-3	TRBD1	ASSLTGYEQY
TRBV27	-	ASSLKGLRSYNEQF
TRBV5-6	TRBD1	ASSRDRLYNEQF
TRBV11-2	TRBD1	ASSLGPGTGGQLF
TRBV9	-	ASSVGTTRIYGYT
TRBV9	TRBD1	ASSVGVGPGGEQPQH
TRBV5-1	-	ASSLDRENTGELF
TRBV4-1	-	ASSQDKFLNTEAF
TRBV30	TRBD1	ACRTGAATAGYEQY
TRBV11-3	TRBD2	ASSLVYTSGAYNEQF
TRBV5-1	-	ASSWAGGGNQPQH
TRBV7-8	-	ASSPLTGGSPGNTIY
TRBV18	TRBD1	ASSPPDRQETQY
TRBV4-1	-	ASSPLAGMTDGYNSPLH
TRBV7-9	TRBD2	ASSSPGLAGYEQY
TRBV6-5	TRBD1	ASSRDRAGNTIY
TRBV4-1	TRBD1	ASSHGPFGTGGREQY
TRBV28	TRBD2	ASSLAGEFYNEQF
TRBV18	-	ASSPMDNSYEQY
TRBV5-5	-	ASSLGQMNTEAF
TRBV7-3	-	ASSLGGWRAF